Below are 7 T cell receptor beta chains sequenced from a single sample in a study of T cells in localized non-small cell lung cancer. The data were produced by immunoSEQ multiplex PCR, yet TCRdb's version contains in-frame clones alone and is incomplete. Among just over 15,000 clones listed, about 90% were seen once. The specimen comprised peripheral blood mononuclear cells, sampled before any cancer treatment. The receptors were sampled from a male donor aged 60 or over with stage II lung adenocarcinoma.

The rearrangement uses TRBV19 and TRBJ2-7; 12 bases agree with TRBD2. V lost 9 bases and J lost 1; bases outside the gene matches: 4. The germline V gene has CDR1 LNHDA and CDR2 SQIVND (reference sequence). The CDR3 spans 14 residues. The CDR3 sequence is CASRGLAGSYEQYF. The CDR3 bases are TGTGCCAGCCGTGGACTAGCGGGGTCCTACGAGCAGTACTTC.

This chain joins TRBV6-5 and TRBJ2-5; TRBD2 agrees at 9 bases. J gave up 4 bases and V 2 bases, and 8 bases lay outside the gene matches. The CDR3 has 16 residues. In germline, CDR1 is MNHEY, CDR2 SVGAGI. CDR3 in amino acids: CASSYAVAGVRETQYF. The CDR3 region has the DNA TGTGCCAGCAGTTACGCAGTAGCGGGAGTAAGAGAGACCCAGTACTTC.

The gene calls are TRBV19 and TRBJ2-5; 7 bases are a match to TRBD1. The CDR3 spans 13 residues. The germline V gene has CDR1 LNHDA and CDR2 SQIVND (reference sequence). V trimming: 9 bases; J trimming: 6 bases; junction bases outside the gene matches: 10. For the CDR3, the DNA is TGTGCCAGCCAAATTTCAGGGGGAAAGACCCAGTACTTC. Encoded protein: CASQISGGKTQYF.

The count of this clone is one. The rearrangement joins TRBV7-9 to TRBJ1-1; TRBD1 agrees at 9 bases. The length of the CDR3 is 16 residues. V shed 5 bases, J shed 3 bases, and the junction held 10 bases outside the gene matches. Germline lookup yields CDR1 SEHNR and CDR2 FQNEAQ (reference sequence). CDR3 nucleotides: TGTGCCAGCAGCCACAATCAAGGGACAGGGTACACTGAAGCTTTCTTT. It yields the protein CASSHNQGTGYTEAFF.

The chain has TRBV28 and TRBJ1-2; D is unclear. This CDR3 comprises 15 residues. V was cut by 3 bases and J by 8 bases, with 19 bases left in between. The germline gives CDR1 MDHEN, CDR2 SYDVKM. The CDR3, as DNA: TGTGCCAGCAGTTTCGGGCTCATCAGGTCGAGCGGCTACACCTTC. Its translation: CASSFGLIRSSGYTF.

This sequence joins TRBV2 and TRBJ2-1; 7 bases match TRBD2. V gave up 7 bases and J gave up 5 bases; unmatched junction bases: 8. Germline lookup yields CDR1 SNHLY and CDR2 FYNNEI. The CDR3 is made up of 14 amino acids. The CDR3 reads CASIWRETHNEQFF. The CDR3 nucleotides read TGTGCCAGCATATGGCGGGAGACCCACAATGAGCAGTTCTTC.

The V gene is TRBV9, the J gene TRBJ2-2; 7 bases are shared with TRBD2. Germline V CDR1 and CDR2: SGDLS, YYNGEE. V gave up 3 bases and J gave up 4 bases; unmatched junction bases: 6. CDR3 size: 15 residues. The CDR3 DNA reads TGTGCCAGCAGCGGTACGGGAGGACGCACCGGGGAGCTGTTTTTT. Its protein product is CASSGTGGRTGELFF.